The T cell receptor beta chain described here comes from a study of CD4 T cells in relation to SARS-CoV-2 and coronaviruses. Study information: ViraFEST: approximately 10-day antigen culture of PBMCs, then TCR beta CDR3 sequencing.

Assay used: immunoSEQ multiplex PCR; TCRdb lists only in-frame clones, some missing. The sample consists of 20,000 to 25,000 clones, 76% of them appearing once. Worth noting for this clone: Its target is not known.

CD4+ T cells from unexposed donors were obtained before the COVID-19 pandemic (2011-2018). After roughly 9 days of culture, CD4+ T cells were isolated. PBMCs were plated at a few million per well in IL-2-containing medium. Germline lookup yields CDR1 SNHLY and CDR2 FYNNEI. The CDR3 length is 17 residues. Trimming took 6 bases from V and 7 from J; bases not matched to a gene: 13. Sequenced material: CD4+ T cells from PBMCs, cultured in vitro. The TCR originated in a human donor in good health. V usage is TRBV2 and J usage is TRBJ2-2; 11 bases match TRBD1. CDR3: CASSGRAGQGAGGELFF. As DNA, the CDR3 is TGTGCCAGCAGCGGGCGAGCTGGACAGGGGGCGGGCGGGGAGCTGTTTTTT.